The clone carrying this T cell receptor beta chain has only a few counts. TCRdb reanalysed the RACE reads using MiXCR and keeps one entry per CDR3 protein. This table holds under 400,000 distinct CDR3 sequences, roughly 5% found once. Time point described: pre-sensitization, week 0. The treatment here: therapeutic diphenylcyclopropenone sensitization with weekly scalp DPC. The germline V gene encodes CDR1 MDHEN and CDR2 SYDVKM. The CDR3 consists of 14 residues. Trimming removed 5 bases from V and 5 bases from J, with 13 bases in between. These data come from a study of human T cells and chemical hapten exposure. Study-level background: For sensitization, 2% DPC was applied to an approximately 2 cm by approximately 2 cm patch of upper inner arm skin.

The sequenced sample was whole blood, obtained in connection with sensitization to the hapten diphenylcyclopropenone (DPC). The receptor comes from a woman in her fifties or sixties with alopecia areata. Some clones in this sample may be carry-over from other donors' samples. V and J are TRBV28 and TRBJ2-1; perhaps D is TRBD1 or TRBD2 (5 bases each). The CDR3 bases are TGTGCCAGCAGTGACTGGGACGGCAACAATGAGCAGTTCTTC. Amino acids: CASSDWDGNNEQFF.